This is a list of T cell receptor beta chains from one sample in a study of early T cells in non-severe SARS-CoV-2 infection. A single record per CDR3 protein comes from TCRdb applying MiXCR to the 5' RACE reads. The sample includes under 30,000 distinct CDR3 sequences, approximately 5.1% seen only once; the top ten take approximately 23%. The sample consisted of whole blood. The source is an adult who was a healthcare worker with PCR-confirmed SARS-CoV-2 infection or an uninfected control (not recorded which). Both conserved end residues are part of each CDR3. The D gene is left open where the match is weak. Not all rows give a size; the values are once, few, many and, for expanded clones, a class.

CDR3nt: TGCAGTGCTAGGGACAGGGTCGATTCCTACGAGCAGTACTTC
CDR3aa: CSARDRVDSYEQYF
d_gene: TRBD1
j_gene: TRBJ2-7
abundance: few
v_gene: TRBV20-1

CDR3nt: TGTGCCACCAGTGGCGGGGATACGCAGTATTTT
CDR3aa: CATSGGDTQYF
d_gene: -
j_gene: TRBJ2-3
abundance: many
v_gene: TRBV24-1

CDR3nt: TGTGCCAGCAGCCCCACTCGCCGTTCAGGGGGTCCCAATGAGCAGTTCTTC
CDR3aa: CASSPTRRSGGPNEQFF
d_gene: TRBD1
j_gene: TRBJ2-1
abundance: many
v_gene: TRBV7-9

CDR3nt: TGTGCCAGCAGCGTAGTGTCACACACAGATACGCAGTATTTT
CDR3aa: CASSVVSHTDTQYF
d_gene: -
j_gene: TRBJ2-3
abundance: many
v_gene: TRBV9

CDR3nt: TGTGCCAGCAGCCCTCCGTGGGCGTACAATGAGCAGTTCTTC
CDR3aa: CASSPPWAYNEQFF
d_gene: -
j_gene: TRBJ2-1
abundance: many
v_gene: TRBV3-1

CDR3nt: TGCAGTGCATGGAAGCAGGGGGGATTGGGCCACTTT
CDR3aa: CSAWKQGGLGHF
d_gene: TRBD1
j_gene: TRBJ1-6
abundance: many
v_gene: TRBV20-1

CDR3nt: TGCAGTGCTAGAGGCACACTCAATCAGCCCCAGCATTTT
CDR3aa: CSARGTLNQPQHF
d_gene: -
j_gene: TRBJ1-5
abundance: many
v_gene: TRBV20-1

CDR3nt: TGTGCCAGCAGCCAAGATAGGCGGGGGCGGTCCTACGAGCAGTACTTC
CDR3aa: CASSQDRRGRSYEQYF
d_gene: -
j_gene: TRBJ2-7
abundance: many
v_gene: TRBV3-1

CDR3nt: TGTGCCAGCTCCCCTACACTCTACGAGCAGTACTTC
CDR3aa: CASSPTLYEQYF
d_gene: -
j_gene: TRBJ2-7
abundance: many
v_gene: TRBV18

CDR3nt: TGCAGTGCTAGAGCCGCGGACAGGGGACCTAGCACAGATACGCAGTATTTT
CDR3aa: CSARAADRGPSTDTQYF
d_gene: TRBD1
j_gene: TRBJ2-3
abundance: many
v_gene: TRBV20-1

CDR3nt: TGTGCCAGCAGCTGGGGGCCCTCCTACGAGCAGTACTTC
CDR3aa: CASSWGPSYEQYF
d_gene: -
j_gene: TRBJ2-7
abundance: many
v_gene: TRBV7-9

CDR3nt: TGTGCCAGCAGGGGGACGGTCTACAATGAGCAGTTCTTC
CDR3aa: CASRGTVYNEQFF
d_gene: -
j_gene: TRBJ2-1
abundance: few
v_gene: TRBV12-3/TRBV12-4

CDR3nt: TGTGCCAGCAGCTTCTCGATAGCGGGGAACGAGCAGTACTTC
CDR3aa: CASSFSIAGNEQYF
d_gene: TRBD2
j_gene: TRBJ2-7
abundance: few
v_gene: TRBV11-2

CDR3nt: TGTGCCAGCAGAACGACAGGGCTGAACACTGAAGCTTTCTTT
CDR3aa: CASRTTGLNTEAFF
d_gene: TRBD1
j_gene: TRBJ1-1
abundance: many
v_gene: TRBV6-2/TRBV6-3

CDR3nt: TGTGCCTGGAGTGTACTCCTACAGGGATATTCACCCCTCCACTTT
CDR3aa: CAWSVLLQGYSPLHF
d_gene: -
j_gene: TRBJ1-6
abundance: few
v_gene: TRBV30

CDR3nt: TGTGCCACCAGTGACGTTAGCAGCACAGATACGCAGTATTTT
CDR3aa: CATSDVSSTDTQYF
d_gene: -
j_gene: TRBJ2-3
abundance: many
v_gene: TRBV24-1

CDR3nt: TGTGCCAGCAGCCACCTCTTCCGGGACAGGGGTTACGAGCAGTACTTC
CDR3aa: CASSHLFRDRGYEQYF
d_gene: TRBD1
j_gene: TRBJ2-7
abundance: many
v_gene: TRBV4-2

CDR3nt: TGTGCCAGCAGCTGGGGGACGCGGGAAAAACTGTTTTTT
CDR3aa: CASSWGTREKLFF
d_gene: -
j_gene: TRBJ1-4
abundance: -
v_gene: TRBV7-9

CDR3nt: TGTGCCAGCAGTTACTCAAGGTCCTGGGGCACTGGAAACACCATATATTTT
CDR3aa: CASSYSRSWGTGNTIYF
d_gene: -
j_gene: TRBJ1-3
abundance: -
v_gene: TRBV6-6

CDR3nt: TGTGCCAGCAGTGTTTTCCTCAGCGGGGACTCCTACGAGCAGTACTTC
CDR3aa: CASSVFLSGDSYEQYF
d_gene: TRBD2
j_gene: TRBJ2-7
abundance: many
v_gene: TRBV6-1

CDR3nt: TGTGCCAGCAGCGTAACCAGGTCGCTTTCGGAAAAACTGTTTTTT
CDR3aa: CASSVTRSLSEKLFF
d_gene: -
j_gene: TRBJ1-4
abundance: many
v_gene: TRBV3-1

CDR3nt: TGTGCCAGCAGCCACGGGGGGACGTCCTACAATGAGCAGTTCTTC
CDR3aa: CASSHGGTSYNEQFF
d_gene: TRBD2
j_gene: TRBJ2-1
abundance: many
v_gene: TRBV3-1

CDR3nt: TGTGCCAGCCGTTCCGACAGGGTCGGGGAGACCCAGTACTTC
CDR3aa: CASRSDRVGETQYF
d_gene: TRBD1
j_gene: TRBJ2-5
abundance: many
v_gene: TRBV6-1

CDR3nt: TGCAGCGTCCTTTCGGGACAGGGAGTTATGAACACCGGGGAGCTGTTTTTT
CDR3aa: CSVLSGQGVMNTGELFF
d_gene: TRBD1
j_gene: TRBJ2-2
abundance: many
v_gene: TRBV29-1

CDR3nt: TGTGCCAGCAGCTGGACCCTGGACACCACAGATACGCAGTATTTT
CDR3aa: CASSWTLDTTDTQYF
d_gene: -
j_gene: TRBJ2-3
abundance: few
v_gene: TRBV5-5

CDR3nt: TGTGCCAGCAGCCCCGGGACTAGCCCAGATACGCAGTATTTT
CDR3aa: CASSPGTSPDTQYF
d_gene: TRBD2
j_gene: TRBJ2-3
abundance: many
v_gene: TRBV12-3/TRBV12-4

CDR3nt: TGTGCCAGCAGTGAATGGGGCGGGGGGACGAAAGAGACCCAGTACTTC
CDR3aa: CASSEWGGGTKETQYF
d_gene: TRBD2
j_gene: TRBJ2-5
abundance: few
v_gene: TRBV2

CDR3nt: TGTGCCAGCAGCCAATTTGCAGACTCCTCGGGGGAGACCCAGTACTTC
CDR3aa: CASSQFADSSGETQYF
d_gene: -
j_gene: TRBJ2-5
abundance: -
v_gene: TRBV4-2

CDR3nt: TGTGCCAGCAGCTTGGCTTGGACCGCAAACACTGAAGCTTTCTTT
CDR3aa: CASSLAWTANTEAFF
d_gene: -
j_gene: TRBJ1-1
abundance: many
v_gene: TRBV5-5

CDR3nt: TGTGCCATCAGTGATGGCGGGAGCTACGAGACCCAGTACTTC
CDR3aa: CAISDGGSYETQYF
d_gene: TRBD2
j_gene: TRBJ2-5
abundance: many
v_gene: TRBV10-3

CDR3nt: TGTGCCAGCAGCGCAGGGGGCGAAGGTACTGAAGCTTTTTTT
CDR3aa: CASSAGGEGTEAFF
d_gene: TRBD1
j_gene: TRBJ1-1
abundance: many
v_gene: TRBV7-2

CDR3nt: TGTGCCAGCAGTAAATGGGGATTTCCGGCAGATACGCAGTATTTT
CDR3aa: CASSKWGFPADTQYF
d_gene: -
j_gene: TRBJ2-3
abundance: few
v_gene: TRBV6-2/TRBV6-3

CDR3nt: TGCAGCGTTGATGCAGCGGGACTTTCAGGTGAGCAGTTCTTC
CDR3aa: CSVDAAGLSGEQFF
d_gene: TRBD2
j_gene: TRBJ2-1
abundance: few
v_gene: TRBV29-1

CDR3nt: TGCAGTGCTAGAGAACTCTCCACCTACAATGAGCAGTTCTTC
CDR3aa: CSARELSTYNEQFF
d_gene: -
j_gene: TRBJ2-1
abundance: many
v_gene: TRBV20-1

CDR3nt: TGTGCCAGCAGTTTAGGGGGAGATACGCAGTATTTT
CDR3aa: CASSLGGDTQYF
d_gene: -
j_gene: TRBJ2-3
abundance: -
v_gene: TRBV6-5

CDR3nt: TGTGCCAGCAGCCTTCCTTGGACCGCGAACACTGAAGCTTTCTTT
CDR3aa: CASSLPWTANTEAFF
d_gene: -
j_gene: TRBJ1-1
abundance: few
v_gene: TRBV7-2

CDR3nt: TGTGCCAGCAGGGGCTTCGAGGGACGGATCCCAACTAATGAAAAACTGTTTTTT
CDR3aa: CASRGFEGRIPTNEKLFF
d_gene: -
j_gene: TRBJ1-4
abundance: many
v_gene: TRBV2

CDR3nt: TGTGCCAGCAGCTCAGCGGAGCCCTCTGGAAACACCATATATTTT
CDR3aa: CASSSAEPSGNTIYF
d_gene: -
j_gene: TRBJ1-3
abundance: few
v_gene: TRBV7-9

CDR3nt: TGCAGTGCCCCAGACCAGCGGAGTTCCTACGAGCAGTACTTC
CDR3aa: CSAPDQRSSYEQYF
d_gene: -
j_gene: TRBJ2-7
abundance: many
v_gene: TRBV20-1